Described below is a single T cell receptor (beta chain) sequence and its context. Its antigen remains unknown. Trimming left V 1 base short and J 0 bases short, with 10 bases between. CDR3 length: 16 residues. Germline loops: CDR1 LGHNA, CDR2 YSLEER. The sample belongs to a study of OX40 agonist ivuxolimab in advanced cancers. The overall study: With a range of roughly 23 to 90, age averaged about 58 years, and more than 75% were male.

Baseline, cycle 4 day 1, and cycle 7 day 1 were the blood sampling points. Clones were sequenced by immunoSEQ multiplex PCR, and TCRdb holds only the in-frame ones, with some missing. The sample contains about 58,000 clones, approximately 80% of which appear only once. Study results and limitations: Which antigen the expanded peripheral T cells recognized is unknown.

This chain links TRBV4-3 with TRBJ1-3, with a tentative D call TRBD1 (6 bases). The specimen comprised CD4+ or CD8+ T cells sorted from blood, sampled in a trial of the OX40 agonist ivuxolimab. This clonotype originated in an adult with an advanced solid tumor such as melanoma, head and neck, liver or kidney cancer. The CDR3: CASSQVTGNSGNTIYF. CDR3 nucleotide sequence: TGCGCCAGCAGCCAAGTAACAGGGAACTCTGGAAACACCATATATTTT.